A single sample is the source of the 26 T cell receptor beta chains below, sequenced in a study of blood T cells in healthy people across ages. Using a J-beta primer mix together with a sample-barcoded 5' primer, a second PCR was run for roughly 7 to 11 cycles. MiXCR, run by TCRdb on the 5' RACE reads, gives a single entry per CDR3 protein. Here the sample spans around 970,000 distinct CDR3 sequences, around 54% being singletons. The sample was blood. The source of these receptors is a woman aged 60 to 75 in good health.

This sequence joins TRBV5-1 and TRBJ2-7, with D possibly being TRBD1 (7 bases). The CDR3 is 14 amino acids. CDR1 and CDR2 from the germline V gene are SGHRS and YFSETQ. V dropped 4 bases and J dropped 6 bases, with 17 bases sitting between them. CDR3: CASSDNSGGREQYF. Written as DNA, the CDR3 is TGCGCCAGCAGCGACAACTCAGGGGGGCGCGAGCAGTACTTC.

V is TRBV7-6 and J is TRBJ2-5; possible D gene TRBD1, 5 bases. V was clipped by 8 bases and J by 5 bases, with 15 bases between them. The germline V gene encodes CDR1 SGHVS and CDR2 FNYEAQ. The CDR3 covers 13 residues. CDR3 loop: CASGQDNRETQYF. CDR3 nucleotide sequence: TGTGCCAGCGGGCAGGACAATAGGGAGACCCAGTACTTC. Drawing the rest from reference TRBV7-6 and TRBJ2-5, the complete variable domain is GAGVSQSPRYKVTKRGQDVALRCDPISGHVSLYWYRQALGQGPEFLTYFNYEAQQDKSGLPNDRFSAERPEGSISTLTIQRTEQRDSAMYRCASGQDNRETQYFGPGTRLLVL.

This clonotype was detected a few times. The chain carries TRBV6-5 and TRBJ1-1; a possible D gene is TRBD1 (5 bases). Germline CDR1 and CDR2: MNHEY and SVGAGI. Trimming took off 0 bases at V and 6 bases at J, with 14 bases between the two ends. This CDR3 contains 15 residues. DNA of the CDR3: TGTGCCAGCAGTTACTCGAGCCAGGGACTGCCTGAAGCTTTCTTT. It specifies CASSYSSQGLPEAFF.

V and J are TRBV9 and TRBJ2-1; no clear D gene. The CDR3 totals 16 residues. V lost 0 bases, J lost 0 bases, and 10 bases lay in between. Germline loops: CDR1 SGDLS, CDR2 YYNGEE. The CDR3 DNA is TGTGCCAGCAGCGTAGTGTCCAGGAGCTCCTACAATGAGCAGTTCTTC. Amino acids: CASSVVSRSSYNEQFF.

The rearrangement links TRBV27 to TRBJ2-7; unclear D gene. Germline lookup yields CDR1 MNHEY and CDR2 SMNVEV (reference sequence). V gave up 3 bases and J gave up 0 bases, with 9 bases separating them. The CDR3 contains 14 residues. The CDR3: CASSFTKGSYEQYF. CDR3 in DNA: TGTGCCAGCAGTTTCACAAAGGGCTCCTACGAGCAGTACTTC.

V gene TRBV4-1 combines with J gene TRBJ2-3; either TRBD1 or TRBD2 may supply D (5 bases each). The CDR3 extends over 15 amino acids. Deletions cut 5 bases from V and 3 bases from J, with 15 bases between. Per germline, CDR1 MGHRA and CDR2 YSYEKL. CDR3 nucleotide sequence: TGCGCCAGCAGCACGCTTGTGGGGGAGACAGATACGCAGTATTTT. Protein: CASSTLVGETDTQYF.

The chain has TRBV7-9 and TRBJ2-3, with a weak D call TRBD2 (5 bases). V was clipped by 7 bases and J by 2 bases, with 10 bases between them. The CDR3 is 13 amino acids. Germline V gene data show CDR1 as SEHNR and CDR2 as FQNEAQ (reference sequence). The CDR3: CASTLDFTDTQYF. The CDR3 region has the DNA TGTGCCAGCACCTTGGACTTCACAGATACGCAGTATTTT.

CDR3 loop: CASSLLGGGNEKLFF. CDR3 nucleotide sequence: TGCGCCAGCAGCTTGCTCGGAGGGGGAAATGAAAAACTGTTTTTT. This sequence joins TRBV5-1 and TRBJ1-4; D may be TRBD1 (6 bases). Germline CDR1 reads SGHRS; CDR2 reads YFSETQ. The CDR3 sequence is 15 residues long. V was cut by 1 base and J by 5 bases, with 12 bases left in between.

The genes are TRBV9 and TRBJ2-1, with D tentatively TRBD1 or TRBD2 (7 bases each). Germline CDR1 is SGDLS and CDR2 is YYNGEE. The CDR3 loop spans 16 amino acids. V was trimmed by 0 bases and J by 8 bases, leaving 18 bases between them. CDR3 protein: CASSVGGGTGTDEQFF. For the CDR3, the DNA is TGTGCCAGCAGCGTAGGGGGGGGGACTGGGACAGATGAGCAGTTCTTC.

The V and J genes are TRBV11-2 and TRBJ2-7; the D is unclear. Germline-derived CDR1 and CDR2 are SGHAT and FQNNGV. The CDR3 is made up of 15 amino acids. Trimming pared 5 bases from V and 6 bases from J, leaving 20 bases between. The CDR3 here is CASSPSLRARIEQYF. The DNA of the CDR3 is TGTGCCAGCAGCCCCTCCCTACGTGCACGGATCGAGCAGTACTTC. The full variable domain, in which reference TRBV11-2 and TRBJ2-7 provide the parts outside the CDR3, is EAGVAQSPRYKIIEKRQSVAFWCNPISGHATLYWYQQILGQGPKLLIQFQNNGVVDDSQLPKDRFSAERLKGVDSTLKIQPAKLEDSAVYLCASSPSLRARIEQYFGPGTRLTVT.

V is TRBV4-3 and J is TRBJ2-1, with TRBD2 matching over 9 bases. With V trimmed by 5 bases and J by 8 bases, 10 bases remained unmatched. This CDR3 has 15 amino acids. The V gene's germline CDR1 is LGHNA and CDR2 YSLEER. CDR3 in amino acids: CASSKWASGIDEQFF. CDR3 bases: TGCGCCAGCAGCAAATGGGCTAGCGGGATCGATGAGCAGTTCTTC.

This chain joins TRBV20-1 and TRBJ2-7; D may match TRBD1 or TRBD2 (6 bases each). Trimming stripped 2 bases from V and 2 bases from J, with 13 bases between. The CDR3 runs to 14 residues. The V gene's germline CDR1 is DFQATT and CDR2 SNEGSKA (reference sequence). CDR3 nucleotide sequence: TGCAGTGCTAGAAACAGGGACTGTACCTACGAGCAGTACTTC. Translating gives CSARNRDCTYEQYF.

The chain has TRBV28 and TRBJ2-3; possibly TRBD1 for D (5 bases). The V gene's germline CDR1 is MDHEN and CDR2 SYDVKM. Trimming shortened V by 8 bases and J by 10 bases, and 10 bases separated the two germline ends. The CDR3 sequence is 10 residues long. The CDR3 protein is CASLTGSQYF. In nucleotides, the CDR3 is TGTGCCAGCCTTACAGGTTCGCAGTATTTT.

The V call is TRBV25-1, the J call TRBJ1-2; weak D call: TRBD1 (6 bases). CDR3 size: 15 residues. Germline assignment: CDR1 MGHDK and CDR2 SYGVNS. V lost 3 bases, J lost 0 bases, and 11 bases lay in between. CDR3 nucleotides: TGTGCCAGCAGTGAGTGGACAGATACTAACTATGGCTACACCTTC. It specifies CASSEWTDTNYGYTF.

The chain links TRBV27 to TRBJ1-6, with D hard to call. The CDR3 has 15 residues. Germline lookup yields CDR1 MNHEY and CDR2 SMNVEV (reference sequence). V was shortened by 4 bases and J by 0 bases, with 7 bases between the two germline ends. CDR3 DNA sequence: TGTGCCAGCAGTTCATTCAGCTCCTATAATTCACCCCTCCACTTT. Translated, it gives CASSSFSSYNSPLHF.

The chain carries TRBV3-1 and TRBJ2-1; D not certain. Between the trimmed V and J ends, which lost 5 bases and 8 bases, there was a span of 4 bases. This CDR3 has 10 amino acids. The germline V gene encodes CDR1 LGHDT and CDR2 YNNKEL (reference sequence). The CDR3 region has the DNA TGTGCCAGCAGCGGGGATGAGCAGTTCTTC. This translates into CASSGDEQFF.

This clonotype was seen at least ten times. This may come from a read error, since a much larger clone is one base off. The rearrangement uses TRBV11-2 and TRBJ2-1; D may match TRBD1 or TRBD2 (6 bases each). The tail of the sequence fits TRBJ2-7 better, so the J call may be wrong. Germline V lookup: CDR1 SGHAT, CDR2 FQNNGV. This CDR3 contains 14 residues. The CDR3, as DNA: TGTGCCAGCAGCTTGGGGGGCCCCTACAATGAGCAGTACTTC. Protein sequence: CASSLGGPYNEQYF.

This clonotype was seen only a few times. This chain uses TRBV5-1 with TRBJ2-1; 10 bases agree with TRBD2. CDR3 size: 17 residues. V dropped 1 base and J dropped 4; count of bases not matched to a gene: 8. Germline V lookup: CDR1 SGHRS, CDR2 YFSETQ. The CDR3 is CASSLPLPSGGYNEQFF. Here the CDR3 DNA reads TGCGCCAGCAGCTTGCCCCTCCCTAGCGGGGGTTACAATGAGCAGTTCTTC.

This sequence joins TRBV4-1 and TRBJ1-2; 9 bases map to TRBD1. Unmatched junction bases numbered 9, after V lost 2 bases and J lost 8 bases. The length of the CDR3 is 15 residues. CDR1 and CDR2 from the germline V gene are MGHRA and YSYEKL. CDR3 bases: TGCGCCAGCAGCCAACCCCGGGACAGGGAGGAAGGCTACACCTTC. Amino acid sequence: CASSQPRDREEGYTF.

V and J are TRBV12-3 or TRBV12-4 and TRBJ1-2; 7 bases map to TRBD1. This CDR3 region has 15 residues. After removal of 6 bases from V and 2 bases from J, the junction contained 9 bases not matched to a gene. CDR3 DNA sequence: TGTGCCAGCAGCCTCAGGGGGGCTGGAAACTATGGCTACACCTTC. It translates to CASSLRGAGNYGYTF.

J is TRBJ1-2 and V is TRBV7-2; D remains unclear. CDR1 and CDR2 from the germline V gene are SGHTA and FQGNSA. Trimming removed 1 base at V and 4 bases at J, with 7 bases between. This CDR3 comprises 13 residues. The CDR3 DNA reads TGTGCCAGCAGCTTAGAACGGTTCTATGGCTACACCTTC. It translates to CASSLERFYGYTF.

This clonotype was counted only a few times. The rearrangement uses TRBV4-3 and TRBJ2-7; no clear D gene. The germline V gene has CDR1 LGHNA and CDR2 YSLEER. The CDR3 has 17 residues. V was pared by 0 bases and J by 3 bases, with 18 bases between. The CDR3: CASSQDRVGRGIYEQYF. In DNA form, the CDR3 reads TGCGCCAGCAGCCAAGATCGAGTGGGCAGAGGTATCTACGAGCAGTACTTC.

This sequence joins TRBV2 and TRBJ1-4; D is unresolved. The germline V gene has CDR1 SNHLY and CDR2 FYNNEI. Trimming removed 3 bases at V and 7 bases at J, with 18 bases between. The CDR3 runs to 16 residues. The DNA of the CDR3 is TGTGCCAGCAGTGAGCTTAGGGCCTCTATGGGTGAAAAACTGTTTTTT. As protein: CASSELRASMGEKLFF.

The gene calls are TRBV20-1 and TRBJ2-7; 11 bases map to TRBD2. The CDR3 contains 14 residues. Germline-derived CDR1 and CDR2 are DFQATT and SNEGSKA (reference sequence). Trimming cost V 6 bases and J 3 bases; bases outside gene matches: 7. The CDR3 reads CSAPTSGSFYEQYF. The CDR3 DNA sequence: TGCAGTGCCCCAACTAGCGGGAGTTTCTACGAGCAGTACTTC.

The chain recombines TRBV27 with TRBJ2-2; unclear D gene. Trimming left V 5 bases short and J 0 bases short, with 10 bases between. The germline gives CDR1 MNHEY, CDR2 SMNVEV (reference sequence). This CDR3 has 15 amino acids. The CDR3 DNA reads as TGTGCCAGCAGTCTCGACCGACCGAACACCGGGGAGCTGTTTTTT. Translated, it gives CASSLDRPNTGELFF.

This chain joins TRBV7-2 and TRBJ2-7; 7 positions agree with TRBD2. The CDR3 length is 19 residues. From germline, CDR1 is SGHTA and CDR2 FQGNSA. Trimming removed 4 bases from V and 7 bases from J; junction bases left unmatched: 25. The CDR3 loop is CASSSLRLSLAAKDNEQYF. The DNA of the CDR3 is TGTGCCAGCAGCTCACTACGCCTCTCTCTAGCGGCCAAAGACAATGAGCAGTACTTC.